This TCR beta chain originates from a study of blood T cell repertoires in COVID-19. Sequencing used immunoSEQ multiplex PCR; TCRdb keeps in-frame clones, though not all of them. The repertoire includes roughly 230,000 clones, 88% of them detected once, and 0.65% to 0.8% sits in the top ten. V lost 6 bases, J lost 3 bases, and 8 bases stayed unmatched. This CDR3 comprises 14 residues. The germline gives CDR1 LNHNV, CDR2 YYDKDF (reference sequence). The chain carries TRBV15 and TRBJ2-7; 7 nucleotides match TRBD2. The sequence was obtained from a human donor in a cohort sampled during active COVID-19. The source material was peripheral blood. CDR3 protein: CATRQERGDYEQYF. The CDR3 nucleotides are TGTGCCACCAGACAAGAGCGGGGAGACTACGAGCAGTACTTC. The full variable domain, its missing parts supplied by reference TRBV15 and TRBJ2-7, is DAMVIQNPRYQVTQFGKPVTLSCSQTLNHNVMYWYQQKSSQAPKLLFHYYDKDFNNEADTPDNFQSRRPNTSFCFLDIRSPGLGDTAMYLCATRQERGDYEQYFGPGTRLTVT.